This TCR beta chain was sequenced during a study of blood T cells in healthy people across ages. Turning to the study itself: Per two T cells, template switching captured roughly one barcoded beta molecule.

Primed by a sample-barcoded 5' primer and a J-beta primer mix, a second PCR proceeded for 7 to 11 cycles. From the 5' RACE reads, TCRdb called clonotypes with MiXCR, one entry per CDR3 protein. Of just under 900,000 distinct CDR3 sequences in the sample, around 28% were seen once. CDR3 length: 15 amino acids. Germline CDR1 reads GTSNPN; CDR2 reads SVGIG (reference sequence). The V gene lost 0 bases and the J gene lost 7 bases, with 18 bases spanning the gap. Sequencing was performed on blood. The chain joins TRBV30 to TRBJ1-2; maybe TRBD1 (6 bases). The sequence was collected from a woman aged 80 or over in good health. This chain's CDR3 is CAWSVLNRARSGYTF. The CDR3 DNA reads TGTGCCTGGAGTGTACTCAACAGGGCGAGGAGTGGCTACACCTTC. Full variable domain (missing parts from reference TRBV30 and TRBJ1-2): SQTIHQWPATLVQPVGSPLSLECTVEGTSNPNLYWYRQAAGRGLQLLFYSVGIGQISSEVPQNLSASRPQDRQFILSSKKLLLSDSGFYLCAWSVLNRARSGYTFGSGTRLTVV.